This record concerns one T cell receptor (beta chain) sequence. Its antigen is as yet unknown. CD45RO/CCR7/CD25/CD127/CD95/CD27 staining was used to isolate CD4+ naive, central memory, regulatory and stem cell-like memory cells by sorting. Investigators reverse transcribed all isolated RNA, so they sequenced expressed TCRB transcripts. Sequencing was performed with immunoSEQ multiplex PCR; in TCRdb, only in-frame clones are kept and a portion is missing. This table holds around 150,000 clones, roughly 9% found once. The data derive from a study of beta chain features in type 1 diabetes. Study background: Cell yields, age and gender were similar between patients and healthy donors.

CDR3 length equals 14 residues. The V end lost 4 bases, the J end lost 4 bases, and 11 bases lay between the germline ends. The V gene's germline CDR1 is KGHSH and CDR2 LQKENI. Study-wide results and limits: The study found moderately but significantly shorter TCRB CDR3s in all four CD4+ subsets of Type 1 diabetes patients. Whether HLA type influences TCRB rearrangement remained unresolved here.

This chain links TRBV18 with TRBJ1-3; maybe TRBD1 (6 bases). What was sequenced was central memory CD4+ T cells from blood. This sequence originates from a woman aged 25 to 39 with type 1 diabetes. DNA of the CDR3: TGTGCCAGCTCACTACAGGGAGCGGGAAACACCATATATTTT. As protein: CASSLQGAGNTIYF.